The 11 T cell receptor beta chains given below trace back to one sample, sequenced in a study of blood T cells in healthy people across ages. Through a sample-barcoded 5' primer and a J-beta primer mix, a second PCR was run for about 6 to 11 cycles. A single record per CDR3 protein comes from TCRdb applying MiXCR to the 5' RACE reads. The table lists fewer than 2,000,000 distinct CDR3 sequences, about 39% of them singletons. The material sequenced was blood. The receptors here all came from a human donor in good health.

This clonotype was detected once. The V and J genes are TRBV10-3 and TRBJ2-7, with D maybe TRBD1 (6 bases). Trimming stripped 2 bases from V and 0 bases from J, with 11 bases between. Germline V gene lookup returns CDR1 ENHRY and CDR2 SYGVKD. The CDR3 runs 15 residues. This CDR3 reads CAISEQGHSSYEQYF. CDR3 nucleotides: TGTGCCATCAGTGAGCAGGGGCACAGCTCCTACGAGCAGTACTTC.

This chain links TRBV6-2 or TRBV6-3 with TRBJ1-6; D gene ambiguous. Trimming left V 8 bases short and J 7 bases short, with 12 bases between. CDR1 and CDR2 (germline): MNHEY, SVGEGT. CDR3 length: 13 residues. The CDR3 is CASLGRWNSPLHF. The CDR3 coding sequence is TGTGCCAGCCTCGGACGCTGGAATTCACCCCTCCACTTT.

CDR3 nucleotide sequence: TGTGCTAGTGGACCCGGCGGGGATGGGGCCAACGTCCTGACTTTC. Protein product: CASGPGGDGANVLTF. The V and J genes are TRBV12-5 and TRBJ2-6; a weak D match, TRBD2 (6 bases). The CDR3 loop spans 15 amino acids. Deletions cut 6 bases from V and 3 bases from J, with 12 bases between. Germline V gene data show CDR1 as LGHNT and CDR2 as FRNRAP. Filled out from reference TRBV12-5 and TRBJ2-6, the complete variable domain reads DARVTQTPRHKVTEMGQEVTMRCQPILGHNTVFWYRQTMMQGLELLAYFRNRAPLDDSGMPKDRFSAEMPDATLATLKIQPSEPRDSAVYFCASGPGGDGANVLTFGAGSRLTVL.

V is TRBV7-2 and J is TRBJ2-4, with 9 bases aligning to TRBD1. The DNA end favors TRBJ2-7, so the J call may be wrong. CDR3 length equals 14 residues. Germline loops: CDR1 SGHTA, CDR2 FQGNSA. The CDR3 region is CASSSNRGQYEQYF. The CDR3 nucleotides are TGTGCCAGCAGCTCAAACAGGGGGCAATACGAGCAGTACTTC.

In the case of this clonotype: An end of the junction does not agree with germline; a read error may underlie this. The V gene is TRBV3-1, the J gene TRBJ2-1; a possible D gene is TRBD2 (7 bases). This CDR3 spans 17 amino acids. The germline V gene encodes CDR1 LGHDT and CDR2 YNNKEL (reference sequence). The CDR3 region has the DNA TGTGTCAGCAGTCAAGATATGAGGCGGGGGCATCAAGAGACCCAGTTCTTC. Translation: CVSSQDMRRGHQETQFF.

V and J are TRBV6-5 and TRBJ1-2; D may be TRBD1 (5 bases). The germline V gene has CDR1 MNHEY and CDR2 SVGAGI. The CDR3 consists of 13 residues. V was pared by 8 bases and J by 8 bases, with 18 bases between. CDR3 in amino acids: CASGGVKTWGYTF. The DNA of the CDR3 is TGTGCCAGCGGAGGGGTGAAAACGTGGGGCTACACCTTC.

Only a few counts were recorded for this clonotype. The chain links TRBV29-1 to TRBJ1-4; a possible D gene is TRBD1 (6 bases). CDR1 is SQVTM, CDR2 ANQGSEA, per germline. This CDR3 contains 13 residues. Trimming took 8 bases from V and 4 from J, leaving 14 bases between them. The CDR3 DNA is TGCAGCCTAGCTGAGGGGGTTAATGAAAAACTGTTTTTT. This sequence encodes CSLAEGVNEKLFF.

This clonotype was counted a few times. CDR3 sequence (DNA): TGCGCCAGCAGCCCGACGGGACAGGACAACTCCTACGAGCAGTACTTC. Translation gives CASSPTGQDNSYEQYF. The chain carries TRBV5-1 and TRBJ2-7, with 8 bases that match TRBD1. After removal of 4 bases from V and 0 bases from J, the junction contained 9 bases not matched to a gene. There are 16 residues in the CDR3. Per germline, CDR1 SGHRS and CDR2 YFSETQ.

Only a few counts were recorded for this clonotype. The V gene is TRBV4-3, the J gene TRBJ1-6, with 10 positions matching TRBD1. CDR1 LGHNA and CDR2 YSLEER come from the germline V gene. The CDR3 is made up of 18 amino acids. Losses at the gene ends were 0 bases for V and 8 bases for J; bases not matched to a gene: 10. Here the CDR3 DNA reads TGCGCCAGCAGCCAAGATCGGGCCTCGGGACAGGGGTATTCACCCCTCCACTTT. As protein: CASSQDRASGQGYSPLHF.

A few counts support this clonotype. The chain joins TRBV12-3 or TRBV12-4 to TRBJ1-1; the match to TRBD1 covers 9 bases. With 7 bases clipped from V and 1 base from J, the junction kept 10 bases outside the gene matches. The CDR3 length is 16 residues. DNA for the CDR3: TGTGCCAGCACCGATAAAACAGGGGGCGAGAACACTGAAGCTTTCTTT. The encoded protein is CASTDKTGGENTEAFF.

The chain joins TRBV20-1 to TRBJ2-4; D unclear. The DNA end is a closer match to TRBJ2-7, so the J assignment may be wrong. In germline, CDR1 is DFQATT, CDR2 SNEGSKA (reference sequence). The CDR3 totals 13 residues. The CDR3 coding sequence is TGCAGTGCTAGAGGTTGGGATTCCCACGAGCAGTACTTC. This sequence encodes CSARGWDSHEQYF.